The sequence of this T cell receptor (beta chain) was determined in a study of T cell clonotyping in hematopoietic cell transplantation. Findings and limits, study-wide: CD4 and CD8 repertoire contributions could not be separated without sorting. Higher Inverse Simpson Index values in graft donor and pretransplant recipient predicted broader posttransplant TCR diversity. Recipient TCR diversity dropped after transplant; expanded clonotypes rose from day 30 to 180.

Recipient blood drawn about 28 days pretransplant and days 30, 100, 180 after. Worth noting for this clone: Its antigen is unknown.

This CDR3 is 15 amino acids long. The germline CDR1 and CDR2 sequences are SGHAT and FQNNGV. J gave up 5 bases and V 1 base, and 8 bases lay outside the gene matches. Clones were sequenced by immunoSEQ multiplex PCR, and TCRdb holds only the in-frame ones, with some missing. The sample includes 5,500 to 6,500 clones, just under 80% of them seen just once. J is TRBJ2-7 and V is TRBV11-2, with 7 bases matching TRBD2. Specimen: peripheral blood mononuclear cells, collected 180 days after allogeneic stem cell transplant. The clonotype was recovered from a male patient between 65 and 85 years old who had an allogeneic stem cell transplant from an unrelated donor, so T cells may come from the graft donor. Some clones in this sample may be carry-over from other donors' samples. This CDR3 is CASSLVGGGPDEQYF. The CDR3 DNA is TGTGCCAGCAGCTTAGTCGGGGGAGGGCCCGACGAGCAGTACTTC.